Each of the 3 T cell receptor beta chains below was sequenced from the same sample in a study of Tregs in tolerant kidney transplant recipients. Here immunoSEQ multiplex PCR was the method, and the copy in TCRdb shows in-frame clones only, minus some. This sample's table has roughly 32,000 clones. Source: CD8+ T cells from blood, taken before the transplant. These receptors came from a human donor who received a combined kidney and bone marrow transplant.

Details on this clone: The read gets to within 3 residues of the CDR3 end, and the germline J gene fills in the rest. The rearrangement links TRBV11-2 to TRBJ2-2, with D hard to call. The germline V gene encodes CDR1 SGHAT and CDR2 FQNNGV. With 2 bases removed from V and 5 bases from J, the gap between germline ends came to 6 bases. CDR3 length: 13 amino acids. CDR3 region: CASSLLGTGELFF. The part of the CDR3 DNA that was read is TGTGCCAGCAGCTTATTAGGGACCGGGGAG.

On this clone: Read sequence stops 3 residues before the CDR3 end, and the germline J gene provides the missing end. This chain links TRBV2 with TRBJ2-1, with 11 nucleotides matching TRBD2. The CDR3 covers 15 residues. Germline-derived CDR1 and CDR2 are SNHLY and FYNNEI. The V gene end was trimmed by 4 bases and the J gene end by 4 bases; junction bases not matched to a gene: 3. The part of the CDR3 DNA that was read is TGTGCCAGCAGTGCCGGACTAGCGGGTTACAATGAG. Its protein is CASSAGLAGYNE. The full CDR3 protein reads CASSAGLAGYNEQFF.

Points on this clone: The read is 3 residues too short to cover the CDR3 end, so that end is filled in from the germline J gene. The V gene is TRBV7-9, the J gene TRBJ2-7; the D gene is possibly TRBD1 (6 bases). Looked up from germline, CDR1 is SEHNR and CDR2 is FQNEAQ (reference sequence). This CDR3 has 14 residues. Trimming stripped 5 bases from V and 2 bases from J, with 13 bases between. The CDR3 loop reads CASSDRDKPYEQYF. CDR3 DNA, as far as it was read: TGTGCCAGCAGCGACCGGGACAAGCCCTACGAG.